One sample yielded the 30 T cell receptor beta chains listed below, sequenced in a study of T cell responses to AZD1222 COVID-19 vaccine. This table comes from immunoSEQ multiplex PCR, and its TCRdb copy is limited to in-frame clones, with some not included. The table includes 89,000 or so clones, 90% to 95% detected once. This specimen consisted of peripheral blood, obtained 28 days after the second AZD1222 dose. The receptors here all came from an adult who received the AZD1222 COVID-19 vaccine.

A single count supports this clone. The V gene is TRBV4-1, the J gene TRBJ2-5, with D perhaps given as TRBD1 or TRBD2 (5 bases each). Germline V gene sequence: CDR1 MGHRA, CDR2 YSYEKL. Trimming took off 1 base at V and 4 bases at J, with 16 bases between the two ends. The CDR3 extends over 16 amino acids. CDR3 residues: CASSQGGTATGETQYF. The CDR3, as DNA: TGCGCCAGCAGCCAAGGTGGGACCGCGACTGGAGAGACCCAGTACTTC.

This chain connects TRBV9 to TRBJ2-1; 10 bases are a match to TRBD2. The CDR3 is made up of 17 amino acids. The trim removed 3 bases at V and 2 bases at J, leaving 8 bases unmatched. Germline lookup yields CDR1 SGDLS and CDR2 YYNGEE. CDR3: CASSGSLAGEPYNEQFF. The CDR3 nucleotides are TGTGCCAGCAGCGGCTCCCTAGCGGGGGAGCCCTACAATGAGCAGTTCTTC.

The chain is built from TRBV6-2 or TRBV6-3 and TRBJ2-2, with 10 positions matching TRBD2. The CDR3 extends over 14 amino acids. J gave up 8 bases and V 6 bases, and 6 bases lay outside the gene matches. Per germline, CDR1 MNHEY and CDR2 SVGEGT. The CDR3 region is CASRPSGSFGELFF. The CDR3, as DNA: TGTGCCAGCAGACCTAGCGGGAGTTTTGGGGAGCTGTTTTTT.

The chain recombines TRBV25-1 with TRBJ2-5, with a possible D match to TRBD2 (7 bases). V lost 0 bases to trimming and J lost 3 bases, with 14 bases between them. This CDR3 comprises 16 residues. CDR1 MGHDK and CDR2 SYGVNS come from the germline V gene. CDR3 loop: CASSEYGGRGKETQYF. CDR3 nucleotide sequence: TGTGCCAGCAGTGAATACGGGGGGCGCGGAAAAGAGACCCAGTACTTC.

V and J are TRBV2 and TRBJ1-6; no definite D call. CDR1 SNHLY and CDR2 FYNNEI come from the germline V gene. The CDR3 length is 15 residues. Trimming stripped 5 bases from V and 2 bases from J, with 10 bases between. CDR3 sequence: CASSLRGTYNSPLHF. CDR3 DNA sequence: TGTGCCAGCAGTCTTCGGGGTACCTATAATTCACCCCTCCACTTT.

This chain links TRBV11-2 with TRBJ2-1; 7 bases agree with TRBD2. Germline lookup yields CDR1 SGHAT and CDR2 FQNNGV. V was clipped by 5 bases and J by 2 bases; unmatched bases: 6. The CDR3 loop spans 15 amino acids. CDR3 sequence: CASSVRDYPYNEQFF. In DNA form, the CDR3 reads TGTGCCAGCAGCGTACGGGACTACCCCTACAATGAGCAGTTCTTC. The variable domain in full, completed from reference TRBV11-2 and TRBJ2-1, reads EAGVAQSPRYKIIEKRQSVAFWCNPISGHATLYWYQQILGQGPKLLIQFQNNGVVDDSQLPKDRFSAERLKGVDSTLKIQPAKLEDSAVYLCASSVRDYPYNEQFFGPGTRLTVL.

The chain's CDR3 is CASSLYWTLRLRRDEKLFF. DNA for the CDR3: TGTGCCAGCAGCTTGTACTGGACGCTCCGGTTAAGGAGGGATGAAAAACTGTTTTTT. This chain uses TRBV5-5 with TRBJ1-4; D unclear. The V and J ends lost 1 base and 6 bases respectively, with 25 bases between them. The CDR3 extends over 19 amino acids. Germline V CDR1 and CDR2: SGHKS, YYEKEE (reference sequence).

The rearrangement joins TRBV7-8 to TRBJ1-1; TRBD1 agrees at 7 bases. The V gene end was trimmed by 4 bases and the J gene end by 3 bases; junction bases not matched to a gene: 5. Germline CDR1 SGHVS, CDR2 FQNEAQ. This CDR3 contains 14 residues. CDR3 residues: CASSSQTGDTEAFF. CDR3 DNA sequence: TGTGCCAGCAGCTCCCAAACAGGGGACACTGAAGCTTTCTTT.

CDR3 in DNA: TGTGCCAGCGGCAGGGGGAACCAGCCCCAGCATTTT. Amino acid sequence: CASGRGNQPQHF. The gene calls are TRBV16 and TRBJ1-5; 7 bases are shared with TRBD1. Germline assignment: CDR1 KGHSY and CDR2 FQNENV. The J segment lost 7 bases and the V segment lost 8 bases, leaving 5 bases of the junction unmatched. This CDR3 comprises 12 residues.

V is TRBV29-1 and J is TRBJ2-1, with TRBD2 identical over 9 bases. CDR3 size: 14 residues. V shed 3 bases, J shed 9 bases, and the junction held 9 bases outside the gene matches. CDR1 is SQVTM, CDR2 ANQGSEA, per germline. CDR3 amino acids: CSVEGSGRVGEQFF. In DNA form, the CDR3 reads TGCAGCGTTGAGGGTAGCGGGAGAGTTGGTGAGCAGTTCTTC.

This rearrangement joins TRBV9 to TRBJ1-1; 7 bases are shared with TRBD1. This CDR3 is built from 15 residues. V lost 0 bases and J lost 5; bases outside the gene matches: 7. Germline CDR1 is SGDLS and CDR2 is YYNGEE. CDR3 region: CASSVAGGVGTEAFF. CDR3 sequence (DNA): TGTGCCAGCAGCGTAGCAGGGGGTGTTGGAACTGAAGCTTTCTTT. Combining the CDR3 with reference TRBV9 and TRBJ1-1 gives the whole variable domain DSGVTQTPKHLITATGQRVTLRCSPRSGDLSVYWYQQSLDQGLQFLIQYYNGEERAKGNILERFSAQQFPDLHSELNLSSLELGDSALYFCASSVAGGVGTEAFFGQGTRLTVV.

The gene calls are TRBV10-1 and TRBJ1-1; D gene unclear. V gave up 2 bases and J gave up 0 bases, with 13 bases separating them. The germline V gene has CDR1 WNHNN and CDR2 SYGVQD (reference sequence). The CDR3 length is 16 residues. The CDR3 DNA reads TGCGCCAGCAGTGAGGGTTCCGTAGAAATGAACACTGAAGCTTTCTTT. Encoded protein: CASSEGSVEMNTEAFF.

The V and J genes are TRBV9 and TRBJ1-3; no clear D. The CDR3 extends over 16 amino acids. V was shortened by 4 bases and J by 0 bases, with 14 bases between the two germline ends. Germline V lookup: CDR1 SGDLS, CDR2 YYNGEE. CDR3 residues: CASSPRGHVSGNTIYF. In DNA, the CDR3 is TGTGCCAGCAGCCCCCGAGGCCATGTCTCTGGAAACACCATATATTTT.

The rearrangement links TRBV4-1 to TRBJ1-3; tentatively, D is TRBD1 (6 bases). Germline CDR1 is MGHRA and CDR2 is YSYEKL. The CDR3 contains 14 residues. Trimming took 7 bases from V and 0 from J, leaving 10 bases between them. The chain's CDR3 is CASMDRTSGNTIYF. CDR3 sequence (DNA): TGCGCCAGCATGGACAGAACCTCTGGAAACACCATATATTTT.

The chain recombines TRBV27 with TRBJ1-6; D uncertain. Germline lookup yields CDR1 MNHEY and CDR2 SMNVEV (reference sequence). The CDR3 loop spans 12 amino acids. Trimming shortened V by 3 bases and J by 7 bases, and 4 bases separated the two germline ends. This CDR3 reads CASSFVNSPLHF. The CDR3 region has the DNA TGTGCCAGCAGTTTCGTCAATTCACCCCTCCACTTT.

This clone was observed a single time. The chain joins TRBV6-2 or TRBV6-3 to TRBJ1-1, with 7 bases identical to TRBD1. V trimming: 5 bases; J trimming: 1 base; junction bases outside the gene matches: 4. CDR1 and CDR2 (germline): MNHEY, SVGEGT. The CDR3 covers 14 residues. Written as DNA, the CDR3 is TGTGCCAGCAGTCACGACAGGGAGAACACTGAAGCTTTCTTT. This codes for CASSHDRENTEAFF.

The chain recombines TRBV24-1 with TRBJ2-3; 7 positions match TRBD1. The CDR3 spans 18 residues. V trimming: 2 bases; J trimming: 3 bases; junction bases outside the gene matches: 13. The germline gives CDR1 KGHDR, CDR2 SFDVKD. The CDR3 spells CATSDSTGHGAVTDTQYF. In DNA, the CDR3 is TGTGCCACCAGTGATTCGACAGGGCACGGGGCAGTGACAGATACGCAGTATTTT.

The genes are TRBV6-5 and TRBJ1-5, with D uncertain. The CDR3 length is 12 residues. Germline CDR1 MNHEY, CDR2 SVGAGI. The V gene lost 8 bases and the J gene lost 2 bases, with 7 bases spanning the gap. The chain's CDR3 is CASGKGNQPQHF. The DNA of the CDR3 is TGTGCCAGCGGGAAGGGCAATCAGCCCCAGCATTTT.

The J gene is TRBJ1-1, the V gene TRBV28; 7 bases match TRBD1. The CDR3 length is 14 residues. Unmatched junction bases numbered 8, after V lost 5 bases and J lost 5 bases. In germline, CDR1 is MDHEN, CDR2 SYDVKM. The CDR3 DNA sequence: TGTGCCAGCAGTGCGGGACAGTGGGGGACTGAAGCTTTCTTT. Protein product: CASSAGQWGTEAFF.

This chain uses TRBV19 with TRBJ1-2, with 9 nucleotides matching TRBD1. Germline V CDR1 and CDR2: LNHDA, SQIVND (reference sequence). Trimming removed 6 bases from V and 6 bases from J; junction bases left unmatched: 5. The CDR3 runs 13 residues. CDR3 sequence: CASRKQGADGYTF. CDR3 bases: TGTGCCAGTAGGAAACAGGGGGCGGATGGCTACACCTTC. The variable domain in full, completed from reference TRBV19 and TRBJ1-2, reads DGGITQSPKYLFRKEGQNVTLSCEQNLNHDAMYWYRQDPGQGLRLIYYSQIVNDFQKGDIAEGYSVSREKKESFPLTVTSAQKNPTAFYLCASRKQGADGYTFGSGTRLTVV.

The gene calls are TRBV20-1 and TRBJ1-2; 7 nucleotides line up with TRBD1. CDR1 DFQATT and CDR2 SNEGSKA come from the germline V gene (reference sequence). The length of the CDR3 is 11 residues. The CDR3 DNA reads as TGCAGGGGACAGTACAACTATGGCTACACCTTC. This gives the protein CRGQYNYGYTF.

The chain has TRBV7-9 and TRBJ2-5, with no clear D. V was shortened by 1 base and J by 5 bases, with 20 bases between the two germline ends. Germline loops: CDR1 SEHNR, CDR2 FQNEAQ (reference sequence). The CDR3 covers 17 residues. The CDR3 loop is CASSLGVKVSLGETQYF. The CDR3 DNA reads TGTGCCAGCAGCTTAGGGGTTAAGGTCTCTCTAGGGGAGACCCAGTACTTC.

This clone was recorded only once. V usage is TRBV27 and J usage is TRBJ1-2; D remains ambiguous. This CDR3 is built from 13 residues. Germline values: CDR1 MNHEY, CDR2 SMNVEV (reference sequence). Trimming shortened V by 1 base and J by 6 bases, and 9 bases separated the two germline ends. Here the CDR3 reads CASSLLGTNGYTF. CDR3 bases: TGTGCCAGCAGTTTATTGGGTACCAATGGCTACACCTTC.

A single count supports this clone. The CDR3 reads CASSDSAETANEQFF. Written as DNA, the CDR3 is TGTGCCAGCAGTGACTCCGCCGAAACGGCCAATGAGCAGTTCTTC. The chain has TRBV6-4 and TRBJ2-1; D not certain. Germline values: CDR1 MRHNA, CDR2 SNTAGT. V lost 0 bases, J lost 6 bases, and 12 bases lay in between. This CDR3 contains 15 residues.

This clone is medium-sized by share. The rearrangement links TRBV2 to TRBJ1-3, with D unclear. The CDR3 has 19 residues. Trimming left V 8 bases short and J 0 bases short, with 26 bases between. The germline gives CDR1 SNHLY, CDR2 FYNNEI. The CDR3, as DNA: TGTGCCAGCTCCCCCTACTCCGTTGGGGAGGGCCGCTCTGGAAACACCATATATTTT. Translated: CASSPYSVGEGRSGNTIYF.

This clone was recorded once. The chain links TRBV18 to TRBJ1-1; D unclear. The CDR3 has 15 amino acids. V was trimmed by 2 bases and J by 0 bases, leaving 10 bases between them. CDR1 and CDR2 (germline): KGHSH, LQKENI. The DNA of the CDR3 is TGTGCCAGCTCACCAATCGCGGACGTGAACACTGAAGCTTTCTTT. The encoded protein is CASSPIADVNTEAFF.

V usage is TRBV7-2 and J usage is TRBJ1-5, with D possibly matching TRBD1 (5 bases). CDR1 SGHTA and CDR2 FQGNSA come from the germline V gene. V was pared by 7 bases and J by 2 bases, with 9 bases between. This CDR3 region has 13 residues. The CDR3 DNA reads TGTGCCAGCACCCAACAGGGCAATCAGCCCCAGCATTTT. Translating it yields CASTQQGNQPQHF.

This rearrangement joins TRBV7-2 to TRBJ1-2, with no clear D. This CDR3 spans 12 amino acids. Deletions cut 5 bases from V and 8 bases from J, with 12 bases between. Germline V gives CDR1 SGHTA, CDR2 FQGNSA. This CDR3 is CASSQRVGGYTF. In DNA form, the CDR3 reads TGTGCCAGCAGCCAGAGGGTGGGCGGCTACACCTTC. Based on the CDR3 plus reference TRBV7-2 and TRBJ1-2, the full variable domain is GAGVSQSPSNKVTEKGKDVELRCDPISGHTALYWYRQSLGQGLEFLIYFQGNSAPDKSGLPSDRFSAERTGGSVSTLTIQRTQQEDSAVYLCASSQRVGGYTFGSGTRLTVV.

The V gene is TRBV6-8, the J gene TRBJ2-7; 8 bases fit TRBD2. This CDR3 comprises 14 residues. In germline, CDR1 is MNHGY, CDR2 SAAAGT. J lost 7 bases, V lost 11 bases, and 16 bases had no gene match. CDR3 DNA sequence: TGTGCCGGCACAACGGGGGGGGCTCTTAGTGAGCAGTACTTC. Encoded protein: CAGTTGGALSEQYF.

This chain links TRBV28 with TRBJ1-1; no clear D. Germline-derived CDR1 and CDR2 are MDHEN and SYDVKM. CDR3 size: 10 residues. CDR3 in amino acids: CGTRKGEAFF. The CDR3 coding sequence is TGTGGAACACGAAAAGGTGAAGCTTTCTTT. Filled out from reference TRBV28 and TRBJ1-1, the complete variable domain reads DVKVTQSSRYLVKRTGEKVFLECVQDMDHENMFWYRQDPGLGLRLIYFSYDVKMKEKGDIPEGYSVSREKKERFSLILESASTNQTSMYLCGTRKGEAFFGQGTRLTVV.